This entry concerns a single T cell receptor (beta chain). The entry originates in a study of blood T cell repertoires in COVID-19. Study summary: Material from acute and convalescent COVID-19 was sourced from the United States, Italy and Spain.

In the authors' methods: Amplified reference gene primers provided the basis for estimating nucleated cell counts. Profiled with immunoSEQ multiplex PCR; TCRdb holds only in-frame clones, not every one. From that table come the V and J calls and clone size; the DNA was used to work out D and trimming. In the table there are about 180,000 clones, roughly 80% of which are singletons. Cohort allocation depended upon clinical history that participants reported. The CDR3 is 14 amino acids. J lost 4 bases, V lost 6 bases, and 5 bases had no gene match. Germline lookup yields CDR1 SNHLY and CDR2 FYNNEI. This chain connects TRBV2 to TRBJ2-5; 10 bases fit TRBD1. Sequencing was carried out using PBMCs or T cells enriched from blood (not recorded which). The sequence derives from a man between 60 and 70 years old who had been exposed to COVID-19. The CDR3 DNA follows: TGTGCCAGCAGCGGACAGGGGGAGAGAGAGACCCAGTACTTC. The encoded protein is CASSGQGERETQYF.